This entry lists 10 T cell receptor beta chains sequenced from one sample in a study of cytomegalovirus exposure and HLA in healthy donors (dated by TCRdb to about 2017). Libraries were built with the immunoSEQ multiplex PCR assay. For the multiplex PCR, a mixture combining 60 forward primers for TCR Vbeta segments and 13 reverse primers for TCR Jbeta segments was used. TCRdb's version of the immuneACCESS table is confined to in-frame rearrangements and falls short of the full clone set. An unresolved V gene accounts for under half of the shortfall where checked; the remainder is of unknown origin. The table for this sample lists 100,000 or so clones; roughly 77% of them were counted only once. Clones ranked in the top ten supply over 1.1% of the sample. Sequenced material: PBMCs. These receptor sequences come from a middle-aged man in good health and CMV-seronegative.

The chain has TRBV6-5 and TRBJ1-5, with D possibly being TRBD1 (5 bases). The germline V gene encodes CDR1 MNHEY and CDR2 SVGAGI. The CDR3 spans 15 residues. V was cut by 5 bases and J by 1 base, with 12 bases left in between. CDR3 loop: CASSPFQGSNQPQHF. CDR3 coding DNA: TGTGCCAGCAGTCCATTCCAGGGAAGCAATCAGCCCCAGCATTTT.

The gene calls are TRBV11-2 and TRBJ2-3; maybe TRBD1 (6 bases). The V and J ends lost 6 bases and 5 bases respectively, with 9 bases between them. The CDR3 runs 12 residues. Germline CDR1 reads SGHAT; CDR2 reads FQNNGV. This CDR3 is CASRRGGDTQYF. The CDR3 nucleotides are TGTGCCAGCAGGCGAGGGGGAGATACGCAGTATTTT. The entire variable domain, with the rest obtained from reference TRBV11-2 and TRBJ2-3, is as follows: EAGVAQSPRYKIIEKRQSVAFWCNPISGHATLYWYQQILGQGPKLLIQFQNNGVVDDSQLPKDRFSAERLKGVDSTLKIQPAKLEDSAVYLCASRRGGDTQYFGPGTRLTVL.

CDR3 in amino acids: CASSLRTRDTDTQYF. Here the CDR3 DNA reads TGTGCCAGCAGCTTACGGACTAGAGACACAGATACGCAGTATTTT. The J gene is TRBJ2-3, the V gene TRBV5-4, with 7 bases identical to TRBD2. The CDR3 covers 15 residues. Unmatched junction bases numbered 5, after V lost 2 bases and J lost 2 bases. The germline V gene encodes CDR1 SGHNT and CDR2 YYREEE (reference sequence). The entire variable domain, with the rest obtained from reference TRBV5-4 and TRBJ2-3, is as follows: ETGVTQSPTHLIKTRGQQVTLRCSSQSGHNTVSWYQQALGQGPQFIFQYYREEENGRGNFPPRFSGLQFPNYSSELNVNALELDDSALYLCASSLRTRDTDTQYFGPGTRLTVL.

In nucleotides, the CDR3 is TGTGCCAGTAATAAAGGACAGGGCGCCGCGAACACCGGGGAGCTGTTTTTT. It translates to CASNKGQGAANTGELFF. This rearrangement joins TRBV19 to TRBJ2-2; 8 positions agree with TRBD1. The CDR3 contains 17 residues. Per germline, CDR1 LNHDA and CDR2 SQIVND (reference sequence). V lost 7 bases to trimming and J lost 0 bases; unmatched junction nucleotides: 10.

The V and J genes are TRBV5-1 and TRBJ2-3, with 7 bases fitting TRBD1. The germline CDR1 and CDR2 sequences are SGHRS and YFSETQ. V was clipped by 1 base and J by 1 base; unmatched bases: 3. The CDR3 runs to 15 residues. CDR3 loop: CASSLMGQRTDTQYF. CDR3 in DNA: TGCGCCAGCAGCTTGATGGGACAGCGCACAGATACGCAGTATTTT.

This chain joins TRBV6-5 and TRBJ2-7, with 7 bases identical to TRBD1. V shed 8 bases and J 3 bases; nucleotides not matched to a gene: 13. Germline-derived CDR1 and CDR2 are MNHEY and SVGAGI. The CDR3 contains 15 residues. This CDR3 is CASWGLATGSYEQYF. CDR3 nucleotides: TGTGCCAGCTGGGGTCTTGCGACAGGGAGCTACGAGCAGTACTTC.

CDR3 in DNA: TGTGCCAGCAGCGTAGGGGCTACCAGCACAGATACGCAGTATTTT. Translated: CASSVGATSTDTQYF. The chain is built from TRBV9 and TRBJ2-3; D is unclear. The V end lost 0 bases, the J end lost 0 bases, and 8 bases lay between the germline ends. Germline V gene data show CDR1 as SGDLS and CDR2 as YYNGEE. The CDR3 runs 15 residues.

To note about this clone: One end of the junction is discordant with germline, which a read error may explain. V usage is TRBV7-9 and J usage is TRBJ2-5; D unclear. CDR1 and CDR2 (germline): SEHNR, FQNEAQ (reference sequence). CDR3 length: 12 amino acids. CDR3 sequence: CSSSLVEETQYF. CDR3 coding DNA: TGTTCCAGCAGCTTAGTAGAGGAGACCCAGTACTTC.

V usage is TRBV5-4 and J usage is TRBJ1-3; D may be TRBD1 (5 bases). This CDR3 is built from 14 residues. Germline V gene lookup returns CDR1 SGHNT and CDR2 YYREEE (reference sequence). With 4 bases removed from V and 0 bases from J, the gap between germline ends came to 8 bases. CDR3 sequence: CASSLGVSGNTIYF. The CDR3 nucleotides read TGTGCCAGCAGCCTAGGGGTCTCTGGAAACACCATATATTTT.

The rearrangement joins TRBV27 to TRBJ1-2; D gene unclear. This CDR3 has 13 residues. Trimming removed 3 bases at V and 2 bases at J, with 7 bases between. Germline CDR1 and CDR2: MNHEY and SMNVEV (reference sequence). The CDR3 protein is CASSFDKNYGYTF. The DNA of the CDR3 is TGTGCCAGCAGTTTTGACAAAAACTATGGCTACACCTTC.